This TCR beta chain was captured by sequencing in a study of neurological immune-mediated disorders. CDR3 length: 14 residues. Trimming took 5 bases from V and 5 from J; bases not matched to a gene: 5. CDR1 WNHNN and CDR2 SYGVQD come from the germline V gene (reference sequence). In its sample, this clonotype was seen many times. Time point: longitudinal time-point 1 (baseline). For the unsorted libraries, 2 million PBMCs stored at -80 C served as input. MiXCR, run by TCRdb on the 5' RACE reads, gives a single entry per CDR3 protein. The table has tens of thousands of distinct CDR3 sequences, roughly 10% seen once.

Sequencing used PBMCs. The clonotype was recovered from a man under 40 in good health. The chain recombines TRBV10-1 with TRBJ2-3, with 9 positions matching TRBD2. The CDR3 protein is CASSPSGIGDTQYF. The CDR3 bases are TGCGCCAGCAGTCCTAGCGGGATTGGAGATACGCAGTATTTT.